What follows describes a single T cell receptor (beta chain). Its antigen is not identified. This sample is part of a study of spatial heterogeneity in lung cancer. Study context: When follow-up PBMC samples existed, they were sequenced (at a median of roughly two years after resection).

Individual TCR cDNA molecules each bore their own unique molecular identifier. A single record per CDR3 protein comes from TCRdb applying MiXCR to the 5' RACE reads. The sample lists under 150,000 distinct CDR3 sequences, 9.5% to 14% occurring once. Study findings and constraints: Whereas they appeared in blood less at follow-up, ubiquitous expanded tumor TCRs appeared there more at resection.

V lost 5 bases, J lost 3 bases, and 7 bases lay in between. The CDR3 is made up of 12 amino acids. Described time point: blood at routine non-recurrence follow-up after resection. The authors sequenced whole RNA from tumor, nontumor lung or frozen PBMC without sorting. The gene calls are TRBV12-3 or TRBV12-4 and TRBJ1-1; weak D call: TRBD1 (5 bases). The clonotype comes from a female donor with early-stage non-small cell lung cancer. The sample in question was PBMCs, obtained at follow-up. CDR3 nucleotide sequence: TGTGCCAGCAGTGTGACAGACACTGAAGCTTTCTTT. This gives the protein CASSVTDTEAFF.